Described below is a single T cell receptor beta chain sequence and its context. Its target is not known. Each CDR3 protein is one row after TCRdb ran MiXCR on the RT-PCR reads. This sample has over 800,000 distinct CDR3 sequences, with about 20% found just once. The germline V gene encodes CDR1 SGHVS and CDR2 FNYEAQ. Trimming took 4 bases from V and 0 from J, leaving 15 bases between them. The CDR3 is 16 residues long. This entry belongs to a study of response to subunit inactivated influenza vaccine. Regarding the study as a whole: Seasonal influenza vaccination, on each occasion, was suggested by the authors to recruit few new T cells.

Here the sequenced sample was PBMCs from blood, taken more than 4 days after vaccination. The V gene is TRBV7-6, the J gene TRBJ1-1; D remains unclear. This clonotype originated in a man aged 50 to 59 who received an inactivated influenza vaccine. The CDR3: CASSSTEDALNTEAFF. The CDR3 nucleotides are TGTGCCAGCAGCTCGACCGAGGACGCACTGAACACTGAAGCTTTCTTT. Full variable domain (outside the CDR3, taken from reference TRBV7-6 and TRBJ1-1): GAGVSQSPRYKVTKRGQDVALRCDPISGHVSLYWYRQALGQGPEFLTYFNYEAQQDKSGLPNDRFSAERPEGSISTLTIQRTEQRDSAMYRCASSSTEDALNTEAFFGQGTRLTVV.